A selection of T cell receptor beta chains follows, all from one sample in a study of CD8+CD57+ T cells in acquired aplastic anemia. TCRdb reanalysed the reads using MiXCR and keeps one entry per CDR3 protein. The sample consists of over 200,000 distinct CDR3 sequences, roughly 55% of them appearing once. The sequencing sample was made of sorted CD4+, CD8+, or CD8+CD57+ T cells (not recorded which) from PBMCs. Receptors originate from a human donor in good health. CDR3s include the opening cysteine and the closing phenylalanine or tryptophan. The D gene is left open where the match is weak. Clone size is not always given. Where it is, it says once, few, many or a class for expanded clones.

d_call	v_call	j_call	clone_size	cdr3_aa	cdr3_nt
TRBD1	TRBV7-3	TRBJ2-5	-	CASSAYPGTGIQETQYF	TGTGCCAGCAGCGCCTACCCCGGGACAGGGATCCAAGAGACCCAGTACTTC
-	TRBV5-5	TRBJ2-5	-	CASSLGTRETQYF	TGTGCCAGCAGCTTGGGAACTCGGGAGACCCAGTACTTC
TRBD2	TRBV12-3/TRBV12-4	TRBJ2-1	-	CASTPAGVEGVRNEQFF	TGTGCCAGCACACCCGCGGGGGTGGAGGGAGTAAGGAATGAGCAGTTCTTC
-	TRBV10-3	TRBJ1-1	-	CAISDRSGDTEAFF	TGTGCCATCAGCGACAGAAGTGGGGACACTGAAGCTTTCTTT
-	TRBV12-3/TRBV12-4	TRBJ2-7	-	CASSFSVGTYEQYF	TGTGCCAGCAGTTTTAGTGTTGGCACCTACGAGCAGTACTTC
-	TRBV4-1	TRBJ2-7	-	CASSQVQVMASYEQYF	TGCGCCAGCAGCCAAGTACAGGTAATGGCCTCCTACGAGCAGTACTTC
TRBD2	TRBV7-9	TRBJ2-7	once	CASSSSGTYEQYF	TGTGCCAGCAGCTCTAGCGGGACTTACGAGCAGTACTTC
-	TRBV15	TRBJ1-1	-	CATSRVREYTEAFF	TGTGCCACCAGCAGAGTACGGGAGTACACTGAAGCTTTCTTT
TRBD1	TRBV10-3	TRBJ2-7	-	CASSSPGQGSSYEQYF	TGTGCCAGCAGTTCGCCGGGACAGGGGTCCTCCTACGAGCAGTACTTC
-	TRBV10-3	TRBJ1-1	-	CAISVGLSDGAFF	TGTGCCATCAGTGTCGGGCTTTCCGATGGGGCTTTCTTT
-	TRBV7-9	TRBJ2-7	few	CASSRRQSGDEQYF	TGTGCCAGCAGCCGACGGCAGTCGGGCGACGAGCAGTACTTC
-	TRBV20-1	TRBJ1-2	-	CSARDRTGYYGYTF	TGCAGTGCTAGAGATCGTACAGGGTACTATGGCTACACCTTC
-	TRBV29-1	TRBJ2-2	-	CSVYHRGCANTGELFF	TGCAGCGTTTACCATCGGGGCTGTGCGAACACCGGGGAGCTGTTTTTT
-	TRBV19	TRBJ1-1	-	CASSIRVQVLTEAFF	TGTGCCAGTAGTATAAGGGTCCAGGTTCTTACTGAAGCTTTCTTT
-	TRBV5-1	TRBJ2-5	many	CASSLEGGTQETQYF	TGCGCCAGCAGCTTGGAGGGCGGGACTCAAGAGACCCAGTACTTC
TRBD1	TRBV5-8	TRBJ1-5	few	CASRPTGVVQPQHF	TGTGCCAGCAGACCGACAGGGGTGGTGCAGCCCCAGCATTTT
-	TRBV10-3	TRBJ2-3	-	CAISETGSTDTQYF	TGTGCCATCAGTGAGACAGGGAGCACAGATACGCAGTATTTT
-	TRBV9	TRBJ2-7	-	CASIVVGSEQYF	TGTGCCAGCATTGTCGTCGGTAGCGAGCAGTACTTC